The rows below give T cell receptor beta chains drawn from one sample of a study of shared clonotypes between healthy human individuals. Measured with immunoSEQ multiplex PCR; TCRdb has only the in-frame clones, and not every one. The repertoire holds around 2,000,000 clones, with around 96% as singletons. The sample taken for sequencing was naive CD8+ T cells sorted from blood. The source is a man aged 18-30 years in good health. Each CDR3 is given with its conserved first and last residue. A D gene is named only where the DNA matches it firmly.

d_call	v_call	j_call	cdr3_aa	cdr3_nt
.	TRBV5-8	TRBJ2-2	CAWDGPYTGELFF	TGTGCCTGGGACGGACCATACACCGGGGAGCTGTTTTTT
TRBD1	TRBV4-1	TRBJ1-4	CASSQAQGQTNEKLFF	TGCGCCAGCAGCCAAGCACAGGGGCAAACTAATGAAAAACTGTTTTTT
.	TRBV10-2	TRBJ2-2	CASMTGATGELFF	TGCGCCAGCATGACCGGAGCGACCGGGGAGCTGTTTTTT
TRBD1	TRBV2	TRBJ1-1	CASREQGFDTEAFF	TGTGCCAGCAGGGAACAGGGGTTCGACACTGAAGCTTTCTTT
TRBD2	TRBV27	TRBJ2-1	CASSPTSGGALEQFF	TGTGCCAGCAGTCCGACTAGCGGGGGGGCCCTTGAGCAGTTCTTC
TRBD1	TRBV4-1	TRBJ2-1	CASSTGQGNINEQFF	TGCGCCAGCAGCACGGGACAGGGAAATATCAATGAGCAGTTCTTC
TRBD2	TRBV29-1	TRBJ2-1	CSVASGGPLNEQFF	TGCAGCGTTGCGAGCGGGGGGCCCCTCAATGAGCAGTTCTTC
TRBD1	TRBV27	TRBJ1-5	CASSSTGAWSNQPQHF	TGTGCCAGCAGCTCTACAGGGGCGTGGAGCAATCAGCCCCAGCATTTT
.	TRBV13	TRBJ1-4	CASSLGIDGEKLFF	TGTGCCAGCAGCTTAGGGATAGACGGTGAAAAACTGTTTTTT
.	TRBV7-9	TRBJ2-2	CASSLTGIGELFF	TGTGCCAGCAGCTTAACGGGGATCGGGGAGCTGTTTTTT